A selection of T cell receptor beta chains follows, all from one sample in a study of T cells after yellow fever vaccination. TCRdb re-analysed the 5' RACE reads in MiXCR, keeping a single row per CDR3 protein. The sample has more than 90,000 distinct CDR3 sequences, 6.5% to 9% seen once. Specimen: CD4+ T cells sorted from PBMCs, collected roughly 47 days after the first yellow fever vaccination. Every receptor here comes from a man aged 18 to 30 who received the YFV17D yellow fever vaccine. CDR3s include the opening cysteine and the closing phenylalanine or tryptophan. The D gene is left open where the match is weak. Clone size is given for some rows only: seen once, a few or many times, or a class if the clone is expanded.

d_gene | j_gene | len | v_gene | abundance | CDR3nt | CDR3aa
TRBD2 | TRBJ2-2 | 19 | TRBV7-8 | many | TGTGCCAGCAGCTTAGCGAGACTAGCGGGGGGGGCGAACACCGGGGAGCTGTTTTTT | CASSLARLAGGANTGELFF
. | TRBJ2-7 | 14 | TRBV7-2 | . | TGTGCCAGCAGCTCCCGGGAAAAGGGAGATAGGCAGTACTTC | CASSSREKGDRQYF
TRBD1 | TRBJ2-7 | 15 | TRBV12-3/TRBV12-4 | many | TGTGCCAGCAGCGCAAGACAGGGCTCTCTCTACGAGCAGTACTTC | CASSARQGSLYEQYF
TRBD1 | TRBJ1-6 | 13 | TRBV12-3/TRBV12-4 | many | TGTGCCAGCAAGACAGGGAACGATTCACCCCTCCACTTT | CASKTGNDSPLHF
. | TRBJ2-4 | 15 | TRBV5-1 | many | TGCGCCAGCAGCTCAGGGGTCCTAGCCAAAAACATTCAGTACTTC | CASSSGVLAKNIQYF
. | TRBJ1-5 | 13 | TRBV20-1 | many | TGCAGTGCTAGAGACAGGATCAATCAGCCCCAGCATTTT | CSARDRINQPQHF
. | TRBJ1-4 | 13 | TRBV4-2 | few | TGTGCCAGCAGCCCCCGGGCGGGTGAAAAACTGTTTTTT | CASSPRAGEKLFF
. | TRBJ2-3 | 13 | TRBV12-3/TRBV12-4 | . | TGTGCCAGCAGTCCCACAGGGAAACCTACGCAGTATTTT | CASSPTGKPTQYF
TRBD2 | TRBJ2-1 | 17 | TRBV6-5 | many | TGTGCCAGCAGCCTACTAGCGGGGGGGCCTTCCCACAATGAGCAGTTCTTC | CASSLLAGGPSHNEQFF
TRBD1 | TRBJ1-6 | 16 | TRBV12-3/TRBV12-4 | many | TGTGCCAGCTCGGGCGGCAGGGGGCGTATCATTTCACCCCTCCACTTT | CASSGGRGRIISPLHF
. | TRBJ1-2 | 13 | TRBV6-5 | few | TGTGCCAGCAGTTACCGTACAGGGCTCGGCTACACCTTC | CASSYRTGLGYTF
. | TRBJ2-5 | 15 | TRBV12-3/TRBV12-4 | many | TGTGCCAGCAGCGACCTTGGGTTGTACCAAGAGACCCAGTACTTC | CASSDLGLYQETQYF
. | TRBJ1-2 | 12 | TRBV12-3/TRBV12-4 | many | TGTGCCAGCAGTATTTCGGTATATGGCTACACCTTC | CASSISVYGYTF
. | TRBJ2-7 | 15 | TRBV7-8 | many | TGTGCCAGCAGCTTAGCGGGGGGGCGGTCCTACGAGCAGTACTTC | CASSLAGGRSYEQYF
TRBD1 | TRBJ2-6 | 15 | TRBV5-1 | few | TGCGCCAGCAGCCCGACAGGGACTGGGGCCAACGTCCTGACTTTC | CASSPTGTGANVLTF
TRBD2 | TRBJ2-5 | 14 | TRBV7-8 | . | TGTGCCAGCAGGGGAGCGGGGGGAGTGGAGACCCAGTACTTC | CASRGAGGVETQYF
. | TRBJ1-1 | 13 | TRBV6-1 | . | TGTGCCAGCAGTGAAAGACCGAACACTGAAGCTTTCTTT | CASSERPNTEAFF
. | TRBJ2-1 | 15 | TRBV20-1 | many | TGCAGTGCAGGGGGTGCCGGGGGGAATTACAATGAGCAGTTCTTC | CSAGGAGGNYNEQFF
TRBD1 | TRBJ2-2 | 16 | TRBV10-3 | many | TGTGCCATCACCGAGGGCCGGACAGGGCGGGTCGGGGAGCTGTTTTTT | CAITEGRTGRVGELFF
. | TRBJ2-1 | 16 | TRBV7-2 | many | TGTGCCAGCAGTAGGCGGCGAGGGAGCTCCTACAATGAGCAGTTCTTC | CASSRRRGSSYNEQFF
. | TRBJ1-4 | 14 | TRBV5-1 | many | TGCGCCAGCAGCTTGACAGCTTTCAATGAAAAACTGTTTTTT | CASSLTAFNEKLFF
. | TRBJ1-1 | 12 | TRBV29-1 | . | TGCAGCGCGAAACAGGGTAGAACTGAAGCTTTCTTT | CSAKQGRTEAFF
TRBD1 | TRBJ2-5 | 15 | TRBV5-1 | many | TGCGCCAGCGGTGGGACAGGGAGGGACGAAGAGACCCAGTACTTC | CASGGTGRDEETQYF
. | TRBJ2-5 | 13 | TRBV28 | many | TGTGCCAGCAGGTCCCCGGGACCCAGGACCCAGTACTTC | CASRSPGPRTQYF
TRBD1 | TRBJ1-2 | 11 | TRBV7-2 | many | TGTGCCAGCAGCGTAGACAGGGAATTCACCTTC | CASSVDREFTF
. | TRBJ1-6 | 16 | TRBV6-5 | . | TGTGCCACCCGGGGGGCTATAAGCTCCTATAATTCACCCCTCCACTTT | CATRGAISSYNSPLHF
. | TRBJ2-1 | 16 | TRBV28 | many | TGTGCCAGCAGTTCCCTAGACAGCGCTTCCTACAATGAGCAGTTCTTC | CASSSLDSASYNEQFF
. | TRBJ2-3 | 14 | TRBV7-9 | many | TGTGCCAGCAGCTTTGGAGGGGGCACAGATACGCAGTATTTT | CASSFGGGTDTQYF
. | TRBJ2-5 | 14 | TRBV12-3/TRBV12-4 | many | TGTGCCAGCAGTTTAAAGTCCGAGAGGGAGACCCAGTACTTC | CASSLKSERETQYF
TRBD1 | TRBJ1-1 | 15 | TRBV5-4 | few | TGTGCCAGCAGGACAGGGCTAAATATGAACACTGAAGCTTTCTTT | CASRTGLNMNTEAFF
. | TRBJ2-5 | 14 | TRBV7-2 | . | TGTGCCAGCAGCCTGGGAGAAGCGAGAGAGACCCAGTACTTC | CASSLGEARETQYF
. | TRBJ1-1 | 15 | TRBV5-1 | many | TGCGCCAGCAGCTTGGGGGGGGACGGAAACACTGAAGCTTTCTTT | CASSLGGDGNTEAFF
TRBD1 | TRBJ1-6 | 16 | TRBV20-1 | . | TGCAGTGCTAGCGAACCGGACAGGGATCCATGGACACCCCTCCACTTT | CSASEPDRDPWTPLHF
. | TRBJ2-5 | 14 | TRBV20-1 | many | TGCAGTGCCGCCAGAGGACAGACACAAGAGACCCAGTACTTC | CSAARGQTQETQYF
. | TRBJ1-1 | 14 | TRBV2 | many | TGTGCCAGCAGTACACCGCCCACCTCCACTGAAGCTTTCTTT | CASSTPPTSTEAFF
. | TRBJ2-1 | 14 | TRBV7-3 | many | TGTGCCAGCAGCCCAACCTCGGGGGCCAATGAGCAGTTCTTC | CASSPTSGANEQFF
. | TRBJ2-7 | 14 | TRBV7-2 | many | TGTGCCAGCAGCTTAATAGGGTTCGGCGACGAGCAGTACTTC | CASSLIGFGDEQYF
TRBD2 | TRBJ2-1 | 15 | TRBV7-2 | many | TGTGCCAGCAGCGTAAGCGGGGGGGCCGCCAATGAGCAGTTCTTC | CASSVSGGAANEQFF
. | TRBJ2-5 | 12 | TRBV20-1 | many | TGCAGTGCTAAGGGCCCCTCGGAGACCCAGTACTTC | CSAKGPSETQYF